Below are 5 T cell receptor beta chains sequenced from a single sample in a study of cytomegalovirus exposure and HLA in healthy donors. The primer mix had 60 Vbeta and 13 Jbeta primers. The repertoire was sequenced with immunoSEQ multiplex PCR; TCRdb's copy has only in-frame clones and lacks some. The data show about 190,000 clones, with 75% to 90% seen just once and about 0.84% held by the top ten. The sample comprised PBMCs. The receptors originated from a woman under 30 in good health and CMV-seronegative.

This rearrangement joins TRBV5-1 to TRBJ1-3; D ambiguous. The CDR3 contains 16 residues. Trimming took 9 bases from V and 3 from J, leaving 22 bases between them. Germline CDR1 is SGHRS and CDR2 is YFSETQ. Here the CDR3 reads CATSTTGGLDGNTIYF. The DNA for the CDR3 is TGCGCCACCTCAACTACCGGAGGGCTGGATGGAAACACCATATATTTT.

This chain links TRBV28 with TRBJ2-1, with a tentative D call TRBD2 (5 bases). Trimming cost V 5 bases and J 5 bases, with 28 bases left between them. Looked up from germline, CDR1 is MDHEN and CDR2 is SYDVKM. This CDR3 is 19 amino acids long. CDR3 loop: CASSPMVEGTSIINNEQFF. CDR3 in DNA: TGTGCCAGCAGTCCAATGGTAGAGGGTACCTCAATTATTAACAATGAGCAGTTCTTC.

This sequence joins TRBV28 and TRBJ1-5, with D unresolved. V dropped 6 bases and J dropped 7 bases, with 10 bases sitting between them. Per germline, CDR1 MDHEN and CDR2 SYDVKM. The CDR3 contains 12 residues. This CDR3 reads CASREGGQPQHF. CDR3 sequence (DNA): TGTGCCAGCAGGGAGGGCGGGCAGCCCCAGCATTTT.

The genes are TRBV28 and TRBJ2-6; 7 positions match TRBD1. Germline V gene data show CDR1 as MDHEN and CDR2 as SYDVKM. This CDR3 comprises 14 residues. The trim removed 5 bases at V and 5 bases at J, leaving 3 bases unmatched. This chain's CDR3 is CASSDRVWANVLTF. Here the CDR3 DNA reads TGTGCCAGCAGTGACAGGGTCTGGGCCAACGTCCTGACTTTC.

The rearrangement joins TRBV7-2 to TRBJ2-7, with TRBD2 identical over 10 bases. In germline, CDR1 is SGHTA, CDR2 FQGNSA. The V and J ends lost 6 bases and 0 bases, in that order; junction bases with no gene match: 5. The CDR3 spans 15 residues. CDR3 protein: CASSQLAGISYEQYF. CDR3 coding DNA: TGTGCCAGCAGTCAACTAGCGGGAATCTCCTACGAGCAGTACTTC.